The next 28 T cell receptor beta chains were all read from a single sample in a study of T cell repertoires in cytomegalovirus infection. TCRdb processed the reads anew with MiXCR; each CDR3 protein has one entry. The sample holds around 94,000 distinct CDR3 sequences, 15% to 20% seen once. Sequenced input: PBMCs. Receptors were obtained from a human donor in good health (CMV status not recorded). Some clones in this sample may be carry-over from other donors' samples.

The chain employs TRBV20-1 and TRBJ2-2; D perhaps matches TRBD2 (6 bases). This CDR3 contains 15 residues. CDR1 and CDR2 (germline): DFQATT, SNEGSKA (reference sequence). Trimming cost V 4 bases and J 5 bases, with 17 bases left between them. This chain's CDR3 is CSATRAGEGTGELFF. The CDR3 coding sequence is TGCAGTGCTACCCGAGCGGGTGAGGGGACCGGGGAGCTGTTTTTT.

This clonotype was recorded many times. The V gene is TRBV7-8, the J gene TRBJ2-3, with a tentative D call TRBD2 (5 bases). The CDR3 has 15 amino acids. The germline CDR1 and CDR2 sequences are SGHVS and FQNEAQ. The V end lost 7 bases, the J end lost 3 bases, and 17 bases lay between the germline ends. The CDR3 reads CASTSHAGGTDTQYF. The CDR3 nucleotides read TGTGCCAGCACCAGCCACGCGGGTGGTACAGATACGCAGTATTTT.

This chain joins TRBV7-6 and TRBJ2-5; D might be TRBD1 (5 bases). Germline V gives CDR1 SGHVS, CDR2 FNYEAQ. V lost 5 bases to trimming and J lost 4 bases, with 17 bases between them. This CDR3 contains 15 residues. DNA of the CDR3: TGTGCCAGCAGCGCAGGGAAGGGCTGGGGAGAGACCCAGTACTTC. It specifies CASSAGKGWGETQYF.

V gene TRBV20-1 combines with J gene TRBJ1-2; 10 bases agree with TRBD1. CDR3 length: 14 amino acids. V lost 3 bases to trimming and J lost 5 bases; unmatched junction nucleotides: 6. Germline values: CDR1 DFQATT, CDR2 SNEGSKA (reference sequence). Here the CDR3 DNA reads TGCAGTGCTAGGAAAGACAGGGGGCAATATGGCTACACCTTC. Its protein is CSARKDRGQYGYTF.

This clonotype was counted many times. CDR3 sequence: CASSFINTEAFF. The DNA of the CDR3 is TGTGCCAGCAGCTTTATAAACACTGAAGCTTTCTTT. This chain uses TRBV7-2 with TRBJ1-1; D is unclear. The CDR3 contains 12 residues. Germline V gives CDR1 SGHTA, CDR2 FQGNSA. Between the trimmed V and J ends, which lost 3 bases and 2 bases, there was a span of 4 bases.

This clonotype was recorded at least ten times. The J gene is TRBJ2-1, the V gene TRBV7-6; possibly TRBD1 or TRBD2 for D (5 bases each). Germline lookup yields CDR1 SGHVS and CDR2 FNYEAQ. The CDR3 consists of 13 residues. V was cut by 1 base and J by 7 bases, with 8 bases left in between. This chain's CDR3 is CASSLGGRNEQFF. Written as DNA, the CDR3 is TGTGCCAGCAGCTTAGGGGGGAGAAATGAGCAGTTCTTC.

This clonotype came up a few times. The CDR3 sequence: CASSQEDLMSTDTQYF. The CDR3 coding sequence is TGTGCCAGCAGCCAGGAGGATCTGATGTCCACAGATACGCAGTATTTT. The chain carries TRBV4-2 and TRBJ2-3; the D gene is possibly TRBD2 (5 bases). Trimming cost V 3 bases and J 2 bases, with 15 bases left between them. Germline CDR1 is LGHNA and CDR2 is YNFKEQ. This CDR3 has 16 amino acids.

The rearrangement uses TRBV28 and TRBJ2-7, with no clear D. V shed 5 bases and J shed 4 bases, with 9 bases lying between them. Germline loops: CDR1 MDHEN, CDR2 SYDVKM. The CDR3 is 12 residues long. CDR3 nucleotides: TGTGCCAGCAGTGCCCAATTGTACGAGCAGTACTTC. Protein product: CASSAQLYEQYF.

The sample holds a few counts of this clonotype. At one end the junction does not follow the germline gene, possibly because of a read error. J is TRBJ2-2 and V is TRBV20-1; D perhaps matches TRBD2 (6 bases). The CDR3 is made up of 16 amino acids. Germline lookup yields CDR1 DFQATT and CDR2 SNEGSKA (reference sequence). The CDR3 nucleotides are TGCAGTGCCAGAGTGGGGGGACCAACAAAAACCGGGGAGCTGTTTTTT. This gives the protein CSARVGGPTKTGELFF.

This clonotype showed up just a few times. The chain is built from TRBV6-2 or TRBV6-3 and TRBJ1-1; D is unresolved. The V end was cut by 3 bases, the J end by 1 base, with 6 bases between. Per germline, CDR1 MNHEY and CDR2 SVGEGT. The CDR3 spans 13 residues. CDR3 in DNA: TGTGCCAGCAGTTATTCGGCGAACACTGAAGCTTTCTTT. This translates into CASSYSANTEAFF.

This rearrangement joins TRBV20-1 to TRBJ2-3; the match to TRBD1 covers 10 bases. The CDR3 extends over 15 amino acids. The junction had 8 bases not matched to a gene; V was cut back by 5 bases and J by 3 bases. Germline V gene lookup returns CDR1 DFQATT and CDR2 SNEGSKA (reference sequence). The CDR3 DNA follows: TGCAGTGCTCCATCAGACAGGGGGCAAACAGATACGCAGTATTTT. Its protein product is CSAPSDRGQTDTQYF.

This clonotype showed up just a few times. The V and J genes are TRBV5-3 and TRBJ1-5, with D unresolved. TRBV5-3 is given ORF status, its function remaining uncertain. This CDR3 spans 14 amino acids. V lost 8 bases, J lost 9 bases, and 21 bases lay in between. CDR3 residues: CASSISGSFGPQHF. CDR3 nucleotide sequence: TGTGCCAGCAGCATCTCGGGGAGCTTTGGGCCCCAGCATTTT.

This clonotype was observed at least ten times. The CDR3 DNA reads TGTGCCAGCAGTTCACAGGGGGCCAGGCAGGAAGCTTTCTTT. It codes for CASSSQGARQEAFF. V gene TRBV12-3 or TRBV12-4 combines with J gene TRBJ1-1; 9 bases match TRBD1. V shed 4 bases and J 8 bases; nucleotides not matched to a gene: 8. The CDR3 totals 14 residues.

This clonotype has ten or more counts. The chain combines TRBV7-2 with TRBJ2-1; possibly TRBD1 for D (5 bases). Between the trimmed V and J ends, which lost 7 bases and 7 bases, there was a span of 8 bases. The CDR3 runs 11 residues. From germline, CDR1 is SGHTA and CDR2 FQGNSA. The CDR3 nucleotides read TGTGCCAGCAATCCAGGGAATGAGCAGTTCTTC. Translated: CASNPGNEQFF.

This clonotype was observed a handful of times. The chain recombines TRBV12-3 or TRBV12-4 with TRBJ1-1; possibly TRBD1 for D (6 bases). The CDR3 is 13 amino acids. V was pared by 5 bases and J by 6 bases, with 13 bases between. Written as DNA, the CDR3 is TGTGCCAGCAGTCCCGGACAGTTGGCTGAAGCTTTCTTT. Its translation: CASSPGQLAEAFF.

The chain joins TRBV30 to TRBJ2-1, with 15 bases lining up with TRBD2. The CDR3 is 14 residues long. The V gene end was trimmed by 3 bases and the J gene end by 6 bases; junction bases not matched to a gene: 0. Germline V lookup: CDR1 GTSNPN, CDR2 SVGIG (reference sequence). The CDR3 coding sequence is TGTGCCTGGAGGGGACTAGCGGGGGGCAATGAGCAGTTCTTC. The encoded protein is CAWRGLAGGNEQFF. The full variable domain, in which reference TRBV30 and TRBJ2-1 provide the parts outside the CDR3, is SQTIHQWPATLVQPVGSPLSLECTVEGTSNPNLYWYRQAAGRGLQLLFYSVGIGQISSEVPQNLSASRPQDRQFILSSKKLLLSDSGFYLCAWRGLAGGNEQFFGPGTRLTVL.

Remarks on this clonotype: A much larger clonotype is one base distant, so this may be a read error. The chain joins TRBV7-8 to TRBJ2-3, with 15 bases lining up with TRBD2. CDR3 length equals 17 residues. Germline V gives CDR1 SGHVS, CDR2 FQNEAQ. CDR3 residues: CARSPGLAGGYTDTQYF. As DNA, the CDR3 is TGTGCCCGCAGCCCGGGACTAGCGGGGGGCTACACAGATACGCAGTATTTT.

This clonotype was seen a few times. This rearrangement joins TRBV11-2 to TRBJ1-6; the match to TRBD1 covers 8 bases. This CDR3 spans 16 amino acids. V was clipped by 5 bases and J by 9 bases; unmatched bases: 12. Germline-derived CDR1 and CDR2 are SGHAT and FQNNGV. The CDR3 region has the DNA TGTGCCAGCAGCGCCGGACAGGGTTCGGGCGGTTCACCCCTCCACTTT. As protein: CASSAGQGSGGSPLHF.

About this clonotype itself: A much larger clone sits a single nucleotide away, making a read error possible. The chain uses TRBV7-2 and TRBJ1-5; no firm D call. Germline V gene data show CDR1 as SGHTA and CDR2 as FQGNSA. The CDR3 is 13 amino acids. CDR3 nucleotides: TGTGCCAGCAGCTTTGTGGGTAATCAGCCCCATCATTTT. As protein: CASSFVGNQPHHF.

CDR3 amino acids: CSVAQVVGYTF. Written as DNA, the CDR3 is TGCAGCGTTGCACAGGTGGTGGGCTACACCTTC. The chain links TRBV29-1 to TRBJ1-2; possibly TRBD1 for D (5 bases). V was shortened by 4 bases and J by 8 bases, with 11 bases between the two germline ends. The V gene's germline CDR1 is SQVTM and CDR2 ANQGSEA. The CDR3 is 11 residues long.

J is TRBJ2-3 and V is TRBV12-3 or TRBV12-4; a weak D match, TRBD2 (6 bases). V was cut by 5 bases and J by 5 bases, with 11 bases left in between. The CDR3 is made up of 13 amino acids. The CDR3 here is CASSPGGVDTQYF. The CDR3 DNA is TGTGCCAGCAGTCCCGGGGGAGTAGATACGCAGTATTTT.

This clonotype was counted at least ten times. The chain combines TRBV28 with TRBJ1-5; D perhaps matches TRBD1 (6 bases). Germline CDR1 MDHEN, CDR2 SYDVKM. V lost 10 bases and J 2 bases, leaving 15 bases between the germline ends. This CDR3 contains 14 residues. CDR3 coding DNA: TGTGCCACCACAGGGATTTATGGCAATCAGCCCCAGCATTTT. This translates into CATTGIYGNQPQHF.

This clonotype was observed many times. This sequence joins TRBV7-6 and TRBJ2-7, with TRBD1 matching over 7 bases. CDR1 is SGHVS and CDR2 is FNYEAQ in the germline V gene. CDR3 length: 14 residues. V lost 4 bases, J lost 6 bases, and 9 bases stayed unmatched. The CDR3 loop is CASSSSSQGSEQYF. The CDR3 DNA reads as TGTGCCAGCAGCTCATCTTCACAGGGGAGCGAGCAGTACTTC.

This clonotype was counted between two and nine times. The gene calls are TRBV6-1 and TRBJ2-6; tentatively, D is TRBD2 (6 bases). This CDR3 is 15 amino acids long. Looked up from germline, CDR1 is MNHNS and CDR2 is SASEGT. Trimming removed 7 bases from V and 0 bases from J, with 10 bases in between. The CDR3: CASNKEGSGANVLTF. CDR3 nucleotides: TGTGCCAGCAACAAGGAGGGCTCTGGGGCCAACGTCCTGACTTTC.

This clonotype was seen a few times. The rearrangement joins TRBV6-5 to TRBJ2-7; D gene ambiguous. This CDR3 comprises 15 residues. The V end lost 5 bases, the J end lost 6 bases, and 20 bases lay between the germline ends. CDR1 MNHEY and CDR2 SVGAGI come from the germline V gene. The CDR3 spells CASSGYGNPLGEQYF. The CDR3 bases are TGTGCCAGCAGTGGTTATGGTAACCCCCTCGGCGAGCAGTACTTC.

This clonotype was detected ten times or more. The chain recombines TRBV12-3 or TRBV12-4 with TRBJ1-5; no reliable D call. The CDR3 totals 14 residues. V shed 6 bases and J shed 0 bases, with 9 bases lying between them. CDR3 loop: CASRPGTSNQPQHF. For the CDR3, the DNA is TGTGCCAGCAGGCCCGGAACTAGCAATCAGCCCCAGCATTTT.

The sample holds a few counts of this clonotype. V usage is TRBV14 and J usage is TRBJ1-1; D is perhaps TRBD1 (6 bases). CDR1 SGHDN and CDR2 FVKESK come from the germline V gene. V gave up 4 bases and J gave up 1 base, with 13 bases separating them. The CDR3 extends over 15 amino acids. This CDR3 is CASSPVDRPNTEAFF. The CDR3 nucleotides are TGTGCCAGCAGCCCCGTGGACAGACCGAACACTGAAGCTTTCTTT.

The chain employs TRBV12-3 or TRBV12-4 and TRBJ1-2; weak D call: TRBD1 (6 bases). With 3 bases removed from V and 7 bases from J, the gap between germline ends came to 12 bases. The CDR3 contains 13 residues. Here the CDR3 DNA reads TGTGCCAGCAGTTTGAAGGGGGAGAGTGGCTACACCTTC. Translated, it gives CASSLKGESGYTF.